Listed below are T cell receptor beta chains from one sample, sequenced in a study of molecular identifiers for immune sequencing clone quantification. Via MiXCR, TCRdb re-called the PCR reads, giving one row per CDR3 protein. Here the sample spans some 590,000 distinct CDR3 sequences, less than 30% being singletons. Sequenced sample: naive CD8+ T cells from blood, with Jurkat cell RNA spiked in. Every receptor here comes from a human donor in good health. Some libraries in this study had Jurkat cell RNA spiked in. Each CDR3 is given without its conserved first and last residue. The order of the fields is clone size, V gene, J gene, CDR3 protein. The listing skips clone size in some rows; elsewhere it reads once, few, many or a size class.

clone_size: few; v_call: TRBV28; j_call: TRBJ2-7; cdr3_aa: ASSLRGTRAYEQY
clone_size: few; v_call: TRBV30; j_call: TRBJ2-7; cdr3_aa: AWSLGSGWSLYEQY
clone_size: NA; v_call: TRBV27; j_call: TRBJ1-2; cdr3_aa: ANSTTTGRNYGYT
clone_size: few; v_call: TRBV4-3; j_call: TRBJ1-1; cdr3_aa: ASSQDRWGRGPTEAF
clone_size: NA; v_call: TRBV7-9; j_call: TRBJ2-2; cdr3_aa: ASSFRGKAGELF
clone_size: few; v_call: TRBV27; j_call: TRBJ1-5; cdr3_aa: ASSLGWGVQQPQH
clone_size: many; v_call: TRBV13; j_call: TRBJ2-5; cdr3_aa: ASSLRADVTQY
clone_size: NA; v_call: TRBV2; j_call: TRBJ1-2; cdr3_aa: ASRARDGLYGYP
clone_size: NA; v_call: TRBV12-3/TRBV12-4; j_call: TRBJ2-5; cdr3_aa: ASSLELADQETQY
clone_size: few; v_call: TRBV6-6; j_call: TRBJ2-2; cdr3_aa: ANRGKAGGIPGELF
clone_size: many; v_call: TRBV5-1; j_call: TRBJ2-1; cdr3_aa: ASIGSGSASGEQF
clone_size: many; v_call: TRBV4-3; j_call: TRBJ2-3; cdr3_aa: ASSQEDGSGTRADTQY
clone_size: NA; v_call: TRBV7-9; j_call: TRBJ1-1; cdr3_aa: ASSLVEGANAEAF
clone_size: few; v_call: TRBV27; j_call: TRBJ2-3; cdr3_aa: ASSLLAGGGPGTDTQY
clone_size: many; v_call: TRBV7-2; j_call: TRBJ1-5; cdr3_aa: ASSLSGGSNQPQH
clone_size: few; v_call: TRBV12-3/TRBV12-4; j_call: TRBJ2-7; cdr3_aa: ASSVIGYEQY
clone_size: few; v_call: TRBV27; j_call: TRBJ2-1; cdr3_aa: ASSILSWGGHNEQF